What follows is one T cell receptor (beta chain) and its context. This clone was found once. It has no known antigen specificity. No qualities accompany the bases; no much larger clone lies one base away. This entry comes from a study of T cell responses to AZD1222 COVID-19 vaccine (dated by TCRdb to the early 2020s). Concerning the study at large: TCR sequencing covered some 250 trial participants: 207 given two doses of AZD1222 and 26 given two doses of MenACWY control vaccine. Enrollment into the trials was organized by age into subgroups of 18-55, 56-69 and 70-plus years, and those subgroups contained about 160, 30 and 59 TCR-sequenced participants, respectively.

This specimen's time point label, interpreted: about 28 days (+/-7) after the second vaccine dose. Because spike-specific TCR depth and breadth did not differ between the two schedules, AZD1222 recipients who got a second dose at roughly 4 weeks were pooled with those who got a second dose at roughly 12 weeks. Vaccinee samples were obtained from the UK trials COV001 and COV002, which included a single-blind randomized controlled phase 2/3 trial of AZD1222 (ChAdOx1 nCoV-19) in healthy adults. For TCRbeta chain sequencing, PBMC samples were collected from trial participants at day 0 and at day 28 after the second dose. The CDR3 regions of human TCRbeta chains were analyzed by immunosequencing. The authors processed their data as follows. TCRs in the repertoires were matched against a reference library of SARS-CoV-2-specific TCRs that had been generated with the MIRA antigen-specificity platform. Breadth was defined as the fraction of unique TCRs that were SARS-CoV-2-associated, and depth was defined as the fraction of total T cells that were SARS-CoV-2-associated. Using the MIRA data, each spike-specific TCR was assigned both to the spike region to which the TCR was reactive and to a CD4 or CD8 class. Log10-transformed breadth and depth values were compared by one-way ANOVA with Sidak's multiple comparisons tests. TCRdb mirrors the immuneACCESS table, restricted to in-frame sequences. Some clones are absent from its copies; in checked studies, under half trace to an unresolved V gene, and the reason for the others is unknown. D and trimming were read from the DNA, whereas the V and J calls and clone size are those reported in that table. Recorded for this sample are fewer than 150,000 clones; around 90% of them occurred a single time. The ten largest make up 5% to 6% of the sample.

There are 10 amino acids in the CDR3, from cysteine to phenylalanine inclusive. Only the CDR3 part of the read is kept: 30 bases, read in frame from the first base. V loses 1 base, J loses 5 bases, and the germline ends lie 0 bases apart. From the germline V gene, CDR1 is MRHNA and CDR2 is SNTAGT. Paper-wide results and their limitations: CD4 TCRs associated with the vaccine covered the entire spike protein, and the dominant responses were in regions 160-218 and 743-854. The 56-69-year group was small, and its depth increase did not reach significance, likely because of low power. A significant rise in spike-specific TCR breadth and depth was observed after two AZD1222 doses relative to day 0 and relative to MenACWY recipients. Participants were mostly white British and included more females than males, and it was suggested by the authors that clonal diversity may have been underestimated. Because no samples from the day 14 peak response were available, repertoires could be characterized only after the peak T cell response. Reportedly, almost half of the unique spike-specific TCRs recognized epitopes lying outside the regions that are mutated in the B.1.351 and B.1.1.7 variants. Conclusions about previously exposed vaccinees are limited because only six or seven AZD1222 recipients were SARS-CoV-2 seropositive at baseline.

The sequence came from an adult who received the AZD1222 COVID-19 vaccine. The chain was built from TRBV6-4 and TRBJ2-7, with the D gene not confidently named. This specimen was peripheral blood, taken 28 days after the second AZD1222 dose. At the DNA level, the sequence is TGTGCCAGCAGTGACTACGAGCAGTACTTC. This translates into CASSDYEQYF.